Described below is a single T cell receptor beta chain sequence and its context. Its cognate antigen is unknown. These data originate in a study of cytomegalovirus exposure and HLA in healthy donors. CDR1 and CDR2 (germline): MDHEN, SYDVKM. CDR3 length: 16 amino acids. 13 Jbeta primers and 60 Vbeta primers were used for the PCR. Sequencing used immunoSEQ multiplex PCR; TCRdb keeps in-frame clones, though not all of them. The listing contains 75,000 to 90,000 clones. General study results and limits: In a later analysis, a missense DCLRE1C variant was linked to TCR beta V- and J-gene trimming.

Material: PBMCs. This rearrangement joins TRBV28 to TRBJ2-5; 8 nucleotides line up with TRBD1. With the DNA end fitting TRBJ2-7 better, the J assignment may be wrong. This receptor was taken from a woman aged 55-75 years in good health and CMV-seronegative. CDR3 coding DNA: TGTGCCAGCAGTTTGCCCCCCGGGACAGGTCTCTACGAGCAGTACTTC. Translation gives CASSLPPGTGLYEQYF.